This passage covers 9 T cell receptor beta chains from one sample sequenced in a study of cytomegalovirus exposure and HLA in healthy donors. The study ran its PCR with 60 Vbeta and 13 Jbeta primers. Libraries were prepared by immunoSEQ multiplex PCR; TCRdb keeps only in-frame clonotypes and omits some of them. This table holds tens of thousands of clones. The sequenced sample was PBMCs. The receptors originated from a male donor in good health and CMV-seronegative.

The chain is built from TRBV7-2 and TRBJ1-4; D gene unclear. Germline V gene sequence: CDR1 SGHTA, CDR2 FQGNSA. The CDR3 runs to 13 residues. Trimming removed 4 bases from V and 8 bases from J, with 11 bases in between. The CDR3 loop is CASSYSAREKLFF. For the CDR3, the DNA is TGTGCCAGCAGCTATTCGGCGCGGGAAAAACTGTTTTTT.

The chain links TRBV19 to TRBJ2-1, with D hard to call. Trimming cost V 2 bases and J 1 base, with 9 bases left between them. The CDR3 extends over 15 amino acids. Germline V lookup: CDR1 LNHDA, CDR2 SQIVND (reference sequence). The CDR3 sequence: CASSILKTSYNEQFF. DNA for the CDR3: TGTGCCAGTAGTATATTGAAGACTTCCTACAATGAGCAGTTCTTC. Supplemented by reference TRBV19 and TRBJ2-1, the full variable domain reads DGGITQSPKYLFRKEGQNVTLSCEQNLNHDAMYWYRQDPGQGLRLIYYSQIVNDFQKGDIAEGYSVSREKKESFPLTVTSAQKNPTAFYLCASSILKTSYNEQFFGPGTRLTVL.

The V gene is TRBV25-1, the J gene TRBJ1-4; TRBD1 agrees at 9 bases. Trimming cost V 3 bases and J 7 bases; bases outside gene matches: 6. The germline CDR1 and CDR2 sequences are MGHDK and SYGVNS. The CDR3 is 15 residues long. This CDR3 is CASSDPTGGFEKLFF. The CDR3 DNA reads TGTGCCAGCAGTGACCCGACAGGGGGGTTTGAAAAACTGTTTTTT. Full variable domain (remainder filled in from reference TRBV25-1 and TRBJ1-4): EADIYQTPRYLVIGTGKKITLECSQTMGHDKMYWYQQDPGMELHLIHYSYGVNSTEKGDLSSESTVSRIRTEHFPLTLESARPSHTSQYLCASSDPTGGFEKLFFGSGTQLSVL.

The rearrangement joins TRBV7-9 to TRBJ1-6; 8 bases are a match to TRBD1. The germline gives CDR1 SEHNR, CDR2 FQNEAQ (reference sequence). The trim removed 6 bases at V and 9 bases at J, leaving 10 bases unmatched. This CDR3 spans 15 amino acids. CDR3 sequence (DNA): TGTGCCAGCAGAGACGGACAGGGTAATCCTTCACCCCTCCACTTT. Protein product: CASRDGQGNPSPLHF.

This rearrangement joins TRBV9 to TRBJ1-1, with TRBD1 matching 9 bases. In germline, CDR1 is SGDLS, CDR2 YYNGEE. V dropped 2 bases and J dropped 10; count of bases not matched to a gene: 9. The CDR3 covers 14 residues. The CDR3 DNA reads TGTGCCAGCAGCGTTTCGGGACAGGGTGATGTAGCTTTCTTT. Translating it yields CASSVSGQGDVAFF.

The chain carries TRBV9 and TRBJ1-2, with 11 bases aligning to TRBD1. The CDR3 runs 13 residues. Losses at the gene ends were 6 bases for V and 7 bases for J; bases not matched to a gene: 5. From germline, CDR1 is SGDLS and CDR2 YYNGEE. The CDR3 sequence: CASNKDRGLGYTF. The CDR3 DNA is TGTGCCAGCAACAAGGACAGGGGGCTTGGCTACACCTTC. Supplemented by reference TRBV9 and TRBJ1-2, the full variable domain reads DSGVTQTPKHLITATGQRVTLRCSPRSGDLSVYWYQQSLDQGLQFLIQYYNGEERAKGNILERFSAQQFPDLHSELNLSSLELGDSALYFCASNKDRGLGYTFGSGTRLTVV.

The chain links TRBV2 to TRBJ2-7, with 10 bases fitting TRBD1. Germline CDR1 reads SNHLY; CDR2 reads FYNNEI. The CDR3 runs 14 residues. J lost 4 bases, V lost 3 bases, and 3 bases had no gene match. The chain's CDR3 is CASSEGQGKYEQYF. The DNA of the CDR3 is TGTGCCAGCAGTGAGGGACAGGGGAAATACGAGCAGTACTTC.

This chain links TRBV12-5 with TRBJ1-5; D is unclear. From germline, CDR1 is LGHNT and CDR2 FRNRAP. Trimming stripped 1 base from V and 5 bases from J, with 3 bases between. This CDR3 has 12 residues. Here the CDR3 DNA reads TGTGCTAGTGGTTTGGCTGATCAGCCCCAGCATTTT. The encoded protein is CASGLADQPQHF.

The chain is built from TRBV19 and TRBJ1-5; D gene ambiguous. Germline V gene lookup returns CDR1 LNHDA and CDR2 SQIVND (reference sequence). V lost 4 bases to trimming and J lost 7 bases, with 14 bases between them. This CDR3 contains 14 residues. Here the CDR3 reads CASSRLGEGQPQHF. For the CDR3, the DNA is TGTGCCAGTAGTAGATTGGGCGAAGGACAGCCCCAGCATTTT. Filled out from reference TRBV19 and TRBJ1-5, the complete variable domain reads DGGITQSPKYLFRKEGQNVTLSCEQNLNHDAMYWYRQDPGQGLRLIYYSQIVNDFQKGDIAEGYSVSREKKESFPLTVTSAQKNPTAFYLCASSRLGEGQPQHFGDGTRLSIL.